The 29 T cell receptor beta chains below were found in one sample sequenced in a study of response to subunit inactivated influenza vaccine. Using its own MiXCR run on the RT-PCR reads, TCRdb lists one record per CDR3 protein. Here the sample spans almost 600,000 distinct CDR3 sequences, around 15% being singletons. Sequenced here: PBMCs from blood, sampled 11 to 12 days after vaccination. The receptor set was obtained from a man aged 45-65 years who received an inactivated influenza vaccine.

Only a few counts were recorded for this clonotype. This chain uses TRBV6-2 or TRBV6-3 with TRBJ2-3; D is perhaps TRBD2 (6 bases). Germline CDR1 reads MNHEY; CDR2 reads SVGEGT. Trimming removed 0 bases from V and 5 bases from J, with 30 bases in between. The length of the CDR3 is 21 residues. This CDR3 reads CASSYSGFTGLGTQGEDTQYF. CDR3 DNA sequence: TGTGCCAGCAGTTACTCGGGGTTTACGGGGCTTGGGACTCAAGGGGAAGATACGCAGTATTTT.

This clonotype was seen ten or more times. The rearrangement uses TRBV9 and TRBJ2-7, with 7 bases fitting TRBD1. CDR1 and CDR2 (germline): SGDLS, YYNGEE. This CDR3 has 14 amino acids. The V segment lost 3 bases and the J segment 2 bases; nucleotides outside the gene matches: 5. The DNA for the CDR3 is TGTGCCAGCAGCGAACGACAGGGAGCCTACGAGCAGTACTTC. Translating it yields CASSERQGAYEQYF.

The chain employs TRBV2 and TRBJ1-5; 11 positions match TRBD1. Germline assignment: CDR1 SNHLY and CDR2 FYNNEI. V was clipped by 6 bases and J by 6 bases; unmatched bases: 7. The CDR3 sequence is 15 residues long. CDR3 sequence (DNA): TGTGCCAGCAGCGCGGACAGGGGGCAGGGTCAGCCCCAGCATTTT. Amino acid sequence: CASSADRGQGQPQHF.

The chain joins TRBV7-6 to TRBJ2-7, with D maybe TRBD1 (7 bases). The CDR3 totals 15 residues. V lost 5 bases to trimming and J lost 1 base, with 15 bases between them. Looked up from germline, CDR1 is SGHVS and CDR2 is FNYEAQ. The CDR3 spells CASSPTAGGSYEQYF. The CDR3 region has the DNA TGTGCCAGCAGCCCAACGGCAGGGGGGTCCTACGAGCAGTACTTC.

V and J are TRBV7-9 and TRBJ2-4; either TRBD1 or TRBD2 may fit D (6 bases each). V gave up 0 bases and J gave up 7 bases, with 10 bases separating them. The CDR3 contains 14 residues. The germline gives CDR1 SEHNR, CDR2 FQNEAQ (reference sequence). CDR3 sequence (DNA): TGTGCCAGCAGCTTAGCCGGGGGCTGGAACATTCAGTACTTC. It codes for CASSLAGGWNIQYF.

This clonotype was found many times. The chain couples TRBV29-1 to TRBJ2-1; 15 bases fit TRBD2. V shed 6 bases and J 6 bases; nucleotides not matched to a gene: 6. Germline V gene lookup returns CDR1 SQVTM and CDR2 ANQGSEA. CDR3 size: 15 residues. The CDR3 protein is CSVPGLAGGFNEQFF. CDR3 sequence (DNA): TGCAGCGTGCCCGGACTAGCGGGAGGGTTCAATGAGCAGTTCTTC.

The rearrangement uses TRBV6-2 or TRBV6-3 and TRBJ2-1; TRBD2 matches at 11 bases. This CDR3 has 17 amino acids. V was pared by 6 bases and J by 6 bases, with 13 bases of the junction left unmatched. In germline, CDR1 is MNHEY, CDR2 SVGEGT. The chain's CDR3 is CASSPTSGRGPSNEQFF. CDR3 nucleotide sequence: TGTGCCAGCAGCCCCACTAGCGGGAGAGGGCCCTCCAATGAGCAGTTCTTC.

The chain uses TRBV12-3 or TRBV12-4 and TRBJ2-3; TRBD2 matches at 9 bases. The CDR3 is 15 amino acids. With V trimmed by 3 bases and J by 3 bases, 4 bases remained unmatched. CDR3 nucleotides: TGTGCCAGCAGTTTCGAGACTAGCGGTACAGATACGCAGTATTTT. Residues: CASSFETSGTDTQYF.

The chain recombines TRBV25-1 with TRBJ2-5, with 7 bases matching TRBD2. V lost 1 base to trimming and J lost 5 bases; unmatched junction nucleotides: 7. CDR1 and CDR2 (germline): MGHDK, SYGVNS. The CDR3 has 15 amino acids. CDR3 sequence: CASSEFGGTGETQYF. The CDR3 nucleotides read TGTGCCAGCAGTGAATTCGGGGGGACGGGGGAGACCCAGTACTTC.

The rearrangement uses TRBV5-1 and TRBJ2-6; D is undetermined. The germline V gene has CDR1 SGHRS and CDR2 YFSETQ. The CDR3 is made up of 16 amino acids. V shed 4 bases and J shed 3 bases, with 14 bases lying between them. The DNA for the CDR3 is TGCGCCAGCAGCCCTAGGACGGGCCGTGGGGCCAACGTCCTGACTTTC. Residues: CASSPRTGRGANVLTF.

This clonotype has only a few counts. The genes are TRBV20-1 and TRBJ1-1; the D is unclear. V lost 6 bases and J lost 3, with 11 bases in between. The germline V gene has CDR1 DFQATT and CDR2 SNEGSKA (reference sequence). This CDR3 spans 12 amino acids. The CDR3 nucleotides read TGCAGTGCAGATCCCGTCTACACTGAAGCTTTCTTT. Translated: CSADPVYTEAFF.

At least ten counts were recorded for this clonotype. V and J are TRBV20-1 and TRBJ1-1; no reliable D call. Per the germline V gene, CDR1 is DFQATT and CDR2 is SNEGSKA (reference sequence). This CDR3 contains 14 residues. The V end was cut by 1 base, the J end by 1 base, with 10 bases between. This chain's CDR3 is CSARGPGSNTEAFF. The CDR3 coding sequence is TGCAGTGCTAGAGGTCCGGGATCGAACACTGAAGCTTTCTTT.

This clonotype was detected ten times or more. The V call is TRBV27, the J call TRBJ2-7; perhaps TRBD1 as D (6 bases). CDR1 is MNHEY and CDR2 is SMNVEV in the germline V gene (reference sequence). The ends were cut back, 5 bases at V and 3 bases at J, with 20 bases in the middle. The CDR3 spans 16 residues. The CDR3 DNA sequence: TGTGCCAGCAGTCCCGAGCCGGGGCAGGGGAACTACGAGCAGTACTTC. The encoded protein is CASSPEPGQGNYEQYF.

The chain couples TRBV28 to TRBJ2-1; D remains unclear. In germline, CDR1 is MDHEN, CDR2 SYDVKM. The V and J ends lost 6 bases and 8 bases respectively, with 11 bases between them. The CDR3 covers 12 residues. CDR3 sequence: CASSSLVYEQFF. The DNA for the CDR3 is TGTGCCAGCAGCTCGCTCGTATATGAGCAGTTCTTC.

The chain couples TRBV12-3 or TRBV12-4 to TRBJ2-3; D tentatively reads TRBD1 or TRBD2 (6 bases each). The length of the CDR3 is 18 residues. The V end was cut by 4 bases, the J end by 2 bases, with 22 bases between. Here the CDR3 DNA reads TGTGCCAGCAGTTCAGAAGGGGGGCGGGTAACTTTCACAGATACGCAGTATTTT. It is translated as CASSSEGGRVTFTDTQYF.

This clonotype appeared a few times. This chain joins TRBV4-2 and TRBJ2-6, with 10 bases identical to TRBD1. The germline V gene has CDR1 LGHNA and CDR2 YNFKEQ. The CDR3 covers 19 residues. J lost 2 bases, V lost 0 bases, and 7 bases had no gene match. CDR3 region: CASSQDRYGQGAGANVLTF. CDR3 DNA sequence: TGTGCCAGCAGCCAAGATCGCTATGGACAGGGGGCTGGGGCCAACGTCCTGACTTTC.

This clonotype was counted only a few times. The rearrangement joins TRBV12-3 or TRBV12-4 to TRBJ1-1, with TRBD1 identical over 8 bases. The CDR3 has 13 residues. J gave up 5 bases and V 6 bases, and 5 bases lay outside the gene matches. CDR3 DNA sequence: TGTGCCAGCAGCCGGACAGGGCGGACTGAAGCTTTCTTT. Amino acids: CASSRTGRTEAFF.

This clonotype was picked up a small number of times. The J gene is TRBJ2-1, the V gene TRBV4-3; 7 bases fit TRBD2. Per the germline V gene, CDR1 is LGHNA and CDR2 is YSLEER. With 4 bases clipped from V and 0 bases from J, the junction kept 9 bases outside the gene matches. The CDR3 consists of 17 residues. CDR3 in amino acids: CASSRGGVPSSYNEQFF. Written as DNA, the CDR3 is TGCGCCAGCAGCCGCGGGGGTGTTCCGAGCTCCTACAATGAGCAGTTCTTC.

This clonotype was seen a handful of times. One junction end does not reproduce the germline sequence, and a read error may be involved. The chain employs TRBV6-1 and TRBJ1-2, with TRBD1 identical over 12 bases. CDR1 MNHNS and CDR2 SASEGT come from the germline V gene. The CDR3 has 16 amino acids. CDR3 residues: CASSKARGTGGSGYTF. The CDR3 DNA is TGTGCCAGCAGTAAAGCCCGTGGGACAGGGGGCTCTGGCTACACCTTC.

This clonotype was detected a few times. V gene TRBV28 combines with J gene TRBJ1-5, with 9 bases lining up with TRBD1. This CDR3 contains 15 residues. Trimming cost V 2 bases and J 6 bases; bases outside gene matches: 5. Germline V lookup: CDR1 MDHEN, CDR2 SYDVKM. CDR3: CASSLPGQGVQPQHF. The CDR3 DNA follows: TGTGCCAGCAGTTTACCGGGACAGGGCGTTCAGCCCCAGCATTTT.

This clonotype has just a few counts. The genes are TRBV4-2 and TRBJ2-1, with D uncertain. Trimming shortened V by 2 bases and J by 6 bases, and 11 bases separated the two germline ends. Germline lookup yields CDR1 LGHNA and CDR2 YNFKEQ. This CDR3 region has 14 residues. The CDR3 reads CASSQNGDGNEQFF. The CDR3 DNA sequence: TGTGCCAGCAGCCAAAATGGTGATGGCAATGAGCAGTTCTTC.

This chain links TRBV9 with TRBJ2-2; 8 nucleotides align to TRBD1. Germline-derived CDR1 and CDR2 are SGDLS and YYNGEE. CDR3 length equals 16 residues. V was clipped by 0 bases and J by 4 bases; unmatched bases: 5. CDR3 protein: CASSVEARGRTGELFF. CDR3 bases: TGTGCCAGCAGCGTAGAGGCCAGGGGGCGCACCGGGGAGCTGTTTTTT. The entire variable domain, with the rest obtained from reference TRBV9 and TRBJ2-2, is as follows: DSGVTQTPKHLITATGQRVTLRCSPRSGDLSVYWYQQSLDQGLQFLIQYYNGEERAKGNILERFSAQQFPDLHSELNLSSLELGDSALYFCASSVEARGRTGELFFGEGSRLTVL.

Here the CDR3 reads CASSLLGQGAEETQYF. The CDR3, as DNA: TGTGCCAGCAGTTTATTGGGACAGGGGGCGGAAGAGACCCAGTACTTC. This sequence joins TRBV12-3 or TRBV12-4 and TRBJ2-5; 12 bases map to TRBD1. The CDR3 has 16 residues. With 2 bases clipped from V and 3 bases from J, the junction kept 4 bases outside the gene matches.

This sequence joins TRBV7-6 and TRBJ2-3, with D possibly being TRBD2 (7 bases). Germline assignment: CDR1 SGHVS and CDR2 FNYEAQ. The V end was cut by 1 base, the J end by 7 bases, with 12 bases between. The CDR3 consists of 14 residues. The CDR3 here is CASSLGGGWNTQYF. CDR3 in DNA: TGTGCCAGCAGCTTAGGCGGGGGCTGGAATACGCAGTATTTT.

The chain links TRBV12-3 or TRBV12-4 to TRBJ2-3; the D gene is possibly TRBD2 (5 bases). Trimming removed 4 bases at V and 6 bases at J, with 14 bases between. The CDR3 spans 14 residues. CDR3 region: CASSSRGPRDTQYF. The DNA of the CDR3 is TGTGCCAGCAGTTCTCGGGGTCCTCGGGATACGCAGTATTTT.

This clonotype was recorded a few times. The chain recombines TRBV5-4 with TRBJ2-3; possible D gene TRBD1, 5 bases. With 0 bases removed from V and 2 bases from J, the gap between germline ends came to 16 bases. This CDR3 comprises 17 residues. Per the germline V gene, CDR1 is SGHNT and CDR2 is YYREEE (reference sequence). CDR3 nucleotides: TGTGCCAGCAGCTTGGTCCAGGGCGCGAGGAACACAGATACGCAGTATTTT. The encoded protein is CASSLVQGARNTDTQYF.

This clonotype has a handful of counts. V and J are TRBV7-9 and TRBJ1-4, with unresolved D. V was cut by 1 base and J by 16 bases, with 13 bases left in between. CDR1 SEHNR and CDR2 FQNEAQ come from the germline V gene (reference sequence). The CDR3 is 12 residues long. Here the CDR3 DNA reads TGTGCCAGCAGCTTAGGACTTTCCCCTTGGTTTTTT. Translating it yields CASSLGLSPWFF. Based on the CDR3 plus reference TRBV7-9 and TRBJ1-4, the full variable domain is DTGVSQNPRHKITKRGQNVTFRCDPISEHNRLYWYRQTLGQGPEFLTYFQNEAQLEKSRLLSDRFSAERPKGSFSTLEIQRTEQGDSAMYLCASSLGLSPWFFGSGTQLSVL.

The CDR3 region is CSAHAGGEETQYF. CDR3 sequence (DNA): TGCAGTGCCCATGCTGGCGGGGAAGAGACCCAGTACTTC. The chain links TRBV20-1 to TRBJ2-5; D may be TRBD2 (6 bases). Germline-derived CDR1 and CDR2 are DFQATT and SNEGSKA (reference sequence). Trimming stripped 6 bases from V and 3 bases from J, with 14 bases between. The CDR3 is made up of 13 amino acids.

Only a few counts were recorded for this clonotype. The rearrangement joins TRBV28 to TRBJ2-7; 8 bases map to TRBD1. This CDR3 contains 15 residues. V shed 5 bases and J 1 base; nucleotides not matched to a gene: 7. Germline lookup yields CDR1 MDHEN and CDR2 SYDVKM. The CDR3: CASSPWDRTSYEQYF. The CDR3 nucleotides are TGTGCCAGCAGTCCGTGGGACAGGACATCCTACGAGCAGTACTTC.